Shown below are 16 T cell receptor beta chains from a single sample sequenced in a study of T cells in Graves' hyperthyroidism and ophthalmopathy. Amplification of TCR beta CDR3 regions was performed using RNA transcripts as template. Carried out on the TCR CDR3, a first-round RT-PCR used the HTBI primer set. TCRdb re-called the multiplex PCR reads with MiXCR, one entry per CDR3 protein. The table shows under 450,000 distinct CDR3 sequences, with about 18% occurring only once. The sample consisted of blood. These receptors were collected from a woman between 25 and 40 years old with Graves' hyperthyroidism that later progressed to Graves' ophthalmopathy.

The sample holds a few counts of this clonotype. The chain joins TRBV5-1 to TRBJ2-3, with unresolved D. Germline lookup yields CDR1 SGHRS and CDR2 YFSETQ. Trimming took off 4 bases at V and 1 base at J, with 13 bases between the two ends. The CDR3 has 15 residues. As DNA, the CDR3 is TGCGCCAGCAGCAAGACATTGACTGGCACAGATACGCAGTATTTT. Its translation is CASSKTLTGTDTQYF.

This clonotype was picked up many times. In DNA, the CDR3 is TGCGCCAGCAGATCAGGTACAGGATCATCCTACAATGAGCAGTTCTTC. It specifies CASRSGTGSSYNEQFF. This sequence joins TRBV5-1 and TRBJ2-1; possible D gene TRBD1, 5 bases. Per the germline V gene, CDR1 is SGHRS and CDR2 is YFSETQ. The CDR3 runs 16 residues. V was pared by 5 bases and J by 1 base, with 16 bases between. The whole variable domain, filled in from reference TRBV5-1 and TRBJ2-1, reads KAGVTQTPRYLIKTRGQQVTLSCSPISGHRSVSWYQQTPGQGLQFLFEYFSETQRNKGNFPGRFSGRQFSNSRSEMNVSTLELGDSALYLCASRSGTGSSYNEQFFGPGTRLTVL.

Ten or more counts support this clonotype. This sequence joins TRBV19 and TRBJ1-1, with TRBD1 identical over 9 bases. CDR3 length: 16 amino acids. Germline CDR1 LNHDA, CDR2 SQIVND (reference sequence). Losses at the gene ends were 4 bases for V and 6 bases for J; bases not matched to a gene: 12. This CDR3 reads CASSSPPGTGRAEAFF. The CDR3 coding sequence is TGTGCCAGTAGTAGTCCGCCGGGGACAGGGCGAGCTGAAGCTTTCTTT.

The V and J genes are TRBV19 and TRBJ2-1, with 11 positions matching TRBD1. This CDR3 comprises 15 residues. Germline V gene data show CDR1 as LNHDA and CDR2 as SQIVND (reference sequence). The J segment lost 9 bases and the V segment lost 10 bases, leaving 14 bases of the junction unmatched. The CDR3 region has the DNA TGTGCCACAGGACAGGGGGCTTTTGCATTCGGTGAGCAGTTCTTC. The encoded protein is CATGQGAFAFGEQFF.

The sample holds a few counts of this clonotype. This chain joins TRBV15 and TRBJ1-4, with D maybe TRBD1 (5 bases). The CDR3 has 14 residues. Germline CDR1 is LNHNV and CDR2 is YYDKDF (reference sequence). Trimming removed 3 bases from V and 5 bases from J, with 10 bases in between. CDR3 DNA: TGTGCCACCAGCAGGGAGACAGCAAATGAAAAACTGTTTTTT. Its protein is CATSRETANEKLFF.

This chain connects TRBV28 to TRBJ2-7, with D maybe TRBD1 (5 bases). The V gene lost 7 bases and the J gene lost 4 bases, with 14 bases spanning the gap. The CDR3 is 13 amino acids. The germline gives CDR1 MDHEN, CDR2 SYDVKM. The CDR3 sequence is CASNKDNVYEQYF. The CDR3 region has the DNA TGTGCCAGCAACAAGGACAATGTTTACGAGCAGTACTTC.

This clonotype was observed many times. The CDR3: CASSFKGLAGGYEQYF. DNA for the CDR3: TGTGCCAGCAGCTTTAAAGGACTAGCGGGAGGTTACGAGCAGTACTTC. The chain couples TRBV7-2 to TRBJ2-7, with 14 bases identical to TRBD2. Germline V CDR1 and CDR2: SGHTA, FQGNSA. V shed 3 bases, J shed 4 bases, and the junction held 5 bases outside the gene matches. The CDR3 length is 16 residues.

This clonotype has at least ten counts. The CDR3 spells CSARDRAFRGNEQFF. The CDR3 DNA reads as TGCAGTGCTAGAGATCGGGCTTTCCGGGGGAATGAGCAGTTCTTC. V is TRBV20-1 and J is TRBJ2-1; maybe TRBD2 (6 bases). The CDR3 covers 15 residues. Germline-derived CDR1 and CDR2 are DFQATT and SNEGSKA (reference sequence). Trimming cost V 0 bases and J 7 bases, with 16 bases left between them.

This clonotype was recorded at least ten times. The chain couples TRBV2 to TRBJ2-7, with D perhaps given as TRBD1 or TRBD2 (5 bases each). Trimming removed 8 bases from V and 2 bases from J, with 16 bases in between. This CDR3 region has 14 residues. Germline V gene data show CDR1 as SNHLY and CDR2 as FYNNEI. CDR3: CASRGRGSPYEQYF. Here the CDR3 DNA reads TGTGCCAGCCGGGGTAGGGGCAGCCCCTACGAGCAGTACTTC.

V gene TRBV19 combines with J gene TRBJ2-7; D may match TRBD1 or TRBD2 (6 bases each). Germline-derived CDR1 and CDR2 are LNHDA and SQIVND (reference sequence). This CDR3 is built from 12 residues. Trimming shortened V by 4 bases and J by 7 bases, and 11 bases separated the two germline ends. The CDR3 DNA follows: TGTGCCAGTAGTAATACAGGGAGGGAGCAGTACTTC. As protein: CASSNTGREQYF.

This clonotype was seen many times. The V gene is TRBV5-1, the J gene TRBJ1-1, with D hard to call. The CDR3 extends over 15 amino acids. The germline gives CDR1 SGHRS, CDR2 YFSETQ. Trimming removed 2 bases at V and 0 bases at J, with 11 bases between. DNA of the CDR3: TGCGCCAGCAGCTTAGGGCAAAACATGAACACTGAAGCTTTCTTT. It specifies CASSLGQNMNTEAFF.

This chain links TRBV28 with TRBJ2-3; perhaps TRBD2 as D (6 bases). CDR3 length: 15 residues. CDR1 is MDHEN, CDR2 SYDVKM, per germline. V lost 6 bases and J 4 bases, leaving 17 bases between the germline ends. This CDR3 is CASSNGGLAADTQYF. The CDR3 region has the DNA TGTGCCAGCAGCAATGGAGGGCTAGCCGCAGATACGCAGTATTTT. The whole variable domain, remainder taken from reference TRBV28 and TRBJ2-3, is DVKVTQSSRYLVKRTGEKVFLECVQDMDHENMFWYRQDPGLGLRLIYFSYDVKMKEKGDIPEGYSVSREKKERFSLILESASTNQTSMYLCASSNGGLAADTQYFGPGTRLTVL.

J is TRBJ2-7 and V is TRBV7-2; 10 bases fit TRBD2. The CDR3 runs to 16 residues. Germline CDR1 and CDR2: SGHTA and FQGNSA. V dropped 1 base and J dropped 3; count of bases not matched to a gene: 6. CDR3 coding DNA: TGTGCCAGCAGCTTAGATCCTAGCGGGAGAGGCTACGAGCAGTACTTC. It yields the protein CASSLDPSGRGYEQYF.

The table lists this clonotype with many counts. The chain has TRBV28 and TRBJ2-7, with D perhaps matching TRBD1 (6 bases). The CDR3 has 15 amino acids. V shed 4 bases and J shed 6 bases, with 19 bases lying between them. Germline CDR1 is MDHEN and CDR2 is SYDVKM. In DNA form, the CDR3 reads TGTGCCAGCAGTTCCGCCGGCCAGGGGAACGGCGAGCAGTACTTC. Its protein is CASSSAGQGNGEQYF.

This clonotype has just a few counts. V usage is TRBV6-4 and J usage is TRBJ2-3, with D unclear. V lost 3 bases, J lost 2 bases, and 6 bases lay in between. The CDR3 runs 13 residues. Germline CDR1 reads MRHNA; CDR2 reads SNTAGT. The CDR3 region is CASSEHITDTQYF. CDR3 in DNA: TGTGCCAGCAGTGAGCATATCACAGATACGCAGTATTTT.

The chain uses TRBV6-5 and TRBJ2-7; D possibly corresponds to TRBD2 (6 bases). The germline V gene encodes CDR1 MNHEY and CDR2 SVGAGI. The CDR3 runs to 14 residues. With 1 base removed from V and 2 bases from J, the gap between germline ends came to 9 bases. The CDR3 nucleotides read TGTGCCAGCAGTTACTGGGGACTCGCCTACGAGCAGTACTTC. Translated: CASSYWGLAYEQYF.